Below, 27 T cell receptor beta chains from the same sample are listed, as sequenced in a study of spatial heterogeneity in lung cancer. Time point described: sample taken at primary tumor resection. These receptors are not linked to any known antigen. Overall study results and limits: Tumors with more nonsynonymous mutations had more expanded intratumoral alpha and beta TCRs.

In TCRdb, the 5' RACE reads were re-called with MiXCR into one record per CDR3 protein. The sample consists of roughly 18,000 distinct CDR3 sequences, approximately 10% of them appearing once. The specimen was lung tumor tissue, collected at surgery. The receptors here all came from a female donor with early-stage non-small cell lung cancer.

For this clonotype: This beta chain is off target for a library built for alpha chains, so its abundance means little. The chain carries TRBV5-6 and TRBJ2-6, with D tentatively TRBD2 (5 bases). The CDR3 has 22 residues. Germline V CDR1 and CDR2: SGHDT, YYEEEE. V lost 4 bases, J lost 0 bases, and 29 bases lay in between. Here the CDR3 reads CASSPQFRGRGARVSGANVLTF. The CDR3 region has the DNA TGTGCCAGCAGCCCCCAATTCCGAGGCCGTGGAGCGCGGGTCTCTGGGGCCAACGTCCTGACTTTC.

Details on this clonotype: Because the library targeted alpha chains, this beta chain is an off-target read whose size means little. The chain is built from TRBV7-2 and TRBJ2-1; D is perhaps TRBD1 (6 bases). V dropped 8 bases and J dropped 5 bases, with 16 bases sitting between them. This CDR3 region has 14 residues. CDR1 SGHTA and CDR2 FQGNSA come from the germline V gene. CDR3 nucleotides: TGTGCCAGCCTCGGACAGATAATTAACAATGAGCAGTTCTTC. Translation: CASLGQIINNEQFF. Full variable domain (missing parts from reference TRBV7-2 and TRBJ2-1): GAGVSQSPSNKVTEKGKDVELRCDPISGHTALYWYRQSLGQGLEFLIYFQGNSAPDKSGLPSDRFSAERTGGSVSTLTIQRTQQEDSAVYLCASLGQIINNEQFFGPGTRLTVL.

About this clonotype: This beta chain is off target for a library built for alpha chains, so its abundance means little. The genes are TRBV19 and TRBJ2-5, with a weak D call TRBD2 (5 bases). Trimming took 5 bases from V and 1 from J, leaving 14 bases between them. The V gene's germline CDR1 is LNHDA and CDR2 SQIVND (reference sequence). The CDR3 runs to 15 residues. CDR3 residues: CASSSGSSVQETQYF. As DNA, the CDR3 is TGTGCCAGTAGTTCGGGATCATCAGTCCAAGAGACCCAGTACTTC.

This clonotype has only a few counts. Because the library targeted alpha chains, this beta chain is an off-target read whose size means little. The V call is TRBV24-1, the J call TRBJ2-4; D unresolved. Between the trimmed V and J ends, which lost 3 bases and 0 bases, there was a span of 11 bases. The CDR3 covers 16 residues. Germline values: CDR1 KGHDR, CDR2 SFDVKD. The CDR3 loop reads CATSDRTALAKNIQYF. CDR3 bases: TGTGCCACCAGTGATAGGACGGCTCTAGCCAAAAACATTCAGTACTTC.

This clonotype was counted many times. The size of this beta chain means little, since it is a stray read in a library made for alpha chains. This chain connects TRBV20-1 to TRBJ1-4; 9 nucleotides agree with TRBD1. Germline V gives CDR1 DFQATT, CDR2 SNEGSKA (reference sequence). There are 14 residues in the CDR3. With 6 bases clipped from V and 6 bases from J, the junction kept 8 bases outside the gene matches. The CDR3 loop reads CSAETGGADEKLFF. The CDR3 DNA follows: TGCAGTGCCGAGACAGGGGGTGCGGATGAAAAACTGTTTTTT.

This clonotype was counted many times. With the library built for alpha chains, this beta chain is off target and its frequency is not meaningful. This chain links TRBV5-1 with TRBJ2-1, with 11 bases that match TRBD2. V lost 4 bases to trimming and J lost 9 bases; unmatched junction nucleotides: 6. This CDR3 comprises 14 residues. Germline V gene sequence: CDR1 SGHRS, CDR2 YFSETQ. The CDR3 here is CASSPSGGLGEQFF. The CDR3 DNA sequence: TGCGCCAGCAGCCCTAGCGGGGGGTTAGGTGAGCAGTTCTTC.

This clonotype showed up many times. Because this beta chain is a stray read in a library intended to capture alpha chains, its abundance should not be given much weight. CDR3 nucleotide sequence: TGTGCCAGCAGTGCCGGGACAGTTCAATACGAGCAGTACTTC. Amino acid sequence: CASSAGTVQYEQYF. The chain uses TRBV6-1 and TRBJ2-7; 7 bases line up with TRBD1. The germline V gene encodes CDR1 MNHNS and CDR2 SASEGT. Unmatched junction bases numbered 7, after V lost 4 bases and J lost 4 bases. CDR3 length equals 14 residues.

This clonotype was recorded at least ten times. This beta chain is an unintended read in a library built for alpha chains; its size means little. In nucleotides, the CDR3 is TGTGCCAGCAGAGTCGCGAATCAGCCCCAGCATTTT. Translation gives CASRVANQPQHF. V is TRBV12-3 or TRBV12-4 and J is TRBJ1-5; no firm D call. V dropped 6 bases and J dropped 4 bases, with 7 bases sitting between them. The CDR3 extends over 12 amino acids.

This clonotype was recorded many times. Being off target in a library aimed at alpha chains, this beta chain has a size of little meaning. The V call is TRBV5-6, the J call TRBJ1-5; 8 bases match TRBD1. CDR3 length: 16 residues. Germline CDR1 SGHDT, CDR2 YYEEEE. The ends lost 4 bases at V and 0 bases at J; junction bases unmatched: 6. The CDR3 region is CASSLDRGNSNQPQHF. The CDR3 nucleotides read TGTGCCAGCAGCCTAGACAGGGGCAATAGCAATCAGCCCCAGCATTTT.

This clonotype is deemed medium-sized. Since the library was made to target alpha chains, this beta chain is a stray read and its abundance is not meaningful. This chain connects TRBV3-1 to TRBJ2-7, with D maybe TRBD1 (5 bases). CDR3 size: 14 residues. CDR1 LGHDT and CDR2 YNNKEL come from the germline V gene (reference sequence). Trimming cost V 1 base and J 10 bases, with 17 bases left between them. In DNA form, the CDR3 reads TGTGCCAGCAGCCAAGGTGGGGCAGCTCAACGACAGTACTTC. This encodes CASSQGGAAQRQYF.

This clonotype was seen ten or more times. This beta chain appears as a stray read in a library generated for alpha chains; its size is not informative. The rearrangement uses TRBV28 and TRBJ1-1, with D maybe TRBD1 (5 bases). Germline values: CDR1 MDHEN, CDR2 SYDVKM. The V gene lost 3 bases and the J gene lost 3 bases, with 20 bases spanning the gap. The CDR3 spans 17 residues. The CDR3 DNA reads as TGTGCCAGCAGTTTCGGCCTGGGACCTTTACCCGACACTGAAGCTTTCTTT. Translation: CASSFGLGPLPDTEAFF.

This clonotype was counted only a few times. The library was prepared for alpha chains; this beta chain is a stray read, so its frequency means little. The rearrangement joins TRBV2 to TRBJ1-5; D is undetermined. Germline V lookup: CDR1 SNHLY, CDR2 FYNNEI. Between the trimmed V and J ends, which lost 5 bases and 4 bases, there was a span of 9 bases. The CDR3 covers 13 residues. CDR3 nucleotides: TGTGCCAGCAGTAACTGGGCAAATCAGCCCCAGCATTTT. The encoded protein is CASSNWANQPQHF.

The sample holds a few counts of this clonotype. This beta chain is an off-target read within a library intended for alpha chains, so its frequency means little. The rearrangement links TRBV2 to TRBJ2-3, with no clear D. CDR1 SNHLY and CDR2 FYNNEI come from the germline V gene. The V and J ends lost 0 bases and 4 bases respectively, with 8 bases between them. This CDR3 is 14 amino acids long. CDR3 loop: CASSEARVSDTQYF. CDR3 nucleotide sequence: TGTGCCAGCAGTGAAGCCCGAGTCTCAGATACGCAGTATTTT.

Comments on this clonotype: Because this beta chain is a stray read in a library intended to capture alpha chains, its abundance should not be given much weight. The rearrangement links TRBV5-6 to TRBJ2-1; 9 positions match TRBD2. The length of the CDR3 is 15 residues. CDR1 is SGHDT, CDR2 YYEEEE, per germline. V dropped 5 bases and J dropped 1; count of bases not matched to a gene: 4. The CDR3 sequence: CASSVTSGSYNEQFF. The CDR3 DNA follows: TGTGCCAGCAGTGTGACTAGCGGTTCCTACAATGAGCAGTTCTTC.

This clonotype showed up many times. This beta chain represents an off-target read in a library built for alpha chains; its size is of limited meaning. CDR3: CASRTGSGGELFF. The CDR3 bases are TGTGCCAGCAGGACAGGGAGCGGCGGGGAGCTGTTTTTT. The V gene is TRBV28, the J gene TRBJ2-2; 7 bases are shared with TRBD1. Germline V lookup: CDR1 MDHEN, CDR2 SYDVKM. CDR3 length: 13 residues. Losses at the gene ends were 6 bases for V and 7 bases for J; bases not matched to a gene: 5.

On this clonotype itself: Found in a library prepared for alpha chains, this beta chain is an off-target read, and its abundance has little meaning. This chain uses TRBV7-2 with TRBJ1-2; maybe TRBD1 (5 bases). This CDR3 has 15 amino acids. V was pared by 8 bases and J by 2 bases, with 18 bases between. Germline values: CDR1 SGHTA, CDR2 FQGNSA. Here the CDR3 reads CASSNGGGNNYGYTF. DNA for the CDR3: TGTGCCAGCTCTAACGGGGGAGGGAACAACTATGGCTACACCTTC.

This clonotype has only a few counts. This beta chain is a stray sequence in a library constructed for alpha chains; its clone size is not meaningful. The chain recombines TRBV7-7 with TRBJ2-3; the D is unclear. CDR3 length: 13 amino acids. Germline lookup yields CDR1 SSHAT and CDR2 FNYEAQ (reference sequence). V was cut by 5 bases and J by 6 bases, with 12 bases left in between. The CDR3 nucleotides are TGTGCCAGCAGCCTCCTAGAGGAGGATACGCAGTATTTT. Its translation is CASSLLEEDTQYF.

This clonotype was seen a handful of times. In a library made to pick up alpha chains, this beta chain is a stray read with a size that means little. The rearrangement uses TRBV27 and TRBJ1-4, with 10 bases matching TRBD1. CDR3 size: 15 residues. With V trimmed by 6 bases and J by 7 bases, 8 bases remained unmatched. Looked up from germline, CDR1 is MNHEY and CDR2 is SMNVEV (reference sequence). CDR3 sequence reads: CASRKAGTGVEKLFF. As DNA, the CDR3 is TGTGCCAGCAGGAAGGCCGGGACAGGGGTTGAAAAACTGTTTTTT.

There are many counts of this clonotype. Because the library targeted alpha chains, this beta chain is an off-target read whose size means little. This chain links TRBV7-2 with TRBJ2-5; D may match TRBD1 or TRBD2 (5 bases each). The CDR3 runs to 13 residues. The germline V gene has CDR1 SGHTA and CDR2 FQGNSA. The V end lost 5 bases, the J end lost 7 bases, and 14 bases lay between the germline ends. This chain's CDR3 is CASSQDPRGTQYF. The CDR3 nucleotides are TGTGCCAGCAGCCAGGACCCGAGGGGGACCCAGTACTTC.

Notes on this clonotype: Being off target in a library aimed at alpha chains, this beta chain has a size of little meaning. The CDR3 DNA follows: TGCAGTGCTAGAGATCTCGCAGGTTGGAGCACAGATACGCAGTATTTT. It codes for CSARDLAGWSTDTQYF. The chain links TRBV20-1 to TRBJ2-3; the D is unclear. V lost 0 bases and J 0 bases, leaving 13 bases between the germline ends. The CDR3 loop spans 16 amino acids. Germline CDR1 and CDR2: DFQATT and SNEGSKA (reference sequence).

This clonotype is termed medium-sized (0.01 to 0.1%). This beta chain slipped into a library made for alpha chains as a stray read, so its size is not meaningful. V usage is TRBV7-8 and J usage is TRBJ2-3, with a tentative D call TRBD2 (7 bases). CDR3 length: 15 amino acids. V shed 2 bases and J shed 9 bases, with 18 bases lying between them. CDR1 and CDR2 from the germline V gene are SGHVS and FQNEAQ. CDR3 nucleotide sequence: TGTGCCAGCAGCTTAAGTTCGGCCGGGGGGCAGACGCAGTATTTT. Translating gives CASSLSSAGGQTQYF.

Of note for this clonotype: This beta chain lies outside the target of a library built for alpha chains; its clone size means little. V usage is TRBV5-1 and J usage is TRBJ2-1; 7 positions agree with TRBD2. CDR1 SGHRS and CDR2 YFSETQ come from the germline V gene. This CDR3 has 14 residues. V dropped 4 bases and J dropped 8; count of bases not matched to a gene: 9. Here the CDR3 DNA reads TGCGCCAGCAGCGTTAGCTTCGCGGGGGATGAGCAGTTCTTC. Translation gives CASSVSFAGDEQFF. The full variable domain, rest sourced from reference TRBV5-1 and TRBJ2-1, is KAGVTQTPRYLIKTRGQQVTLSCSPISGHRSVSWYQQTPGQGLQFLFEYFSETQRNKGNFPGRFSGRQFSNSRSEMNVSTLELGDSALYLCASSVSFAGDEQFFGPGTRLTVL.

There are many counts of this clonotype. This beta chain represents an off-target read in a library built for alpha chains; its size is of limited meaning. The chain combines TRBV27 with TRBJ1-1; a weak D match, TRBD1 (6 bases). V was cut by 8 bases and J by 3 bases, with 13 bases left in between. Germline loops: CDR1 MNHEY, CDR2 SMNVEV (reference sequence). The CDR3 extends over 13 amino acids. CDR3 amino acids: CASAGVWDTEAFF. In nucleotides, the CDR3 is TGTGCCAGCGCAGGGGTTTGGGACACTGAAGCTTTCTTT.

This clonotype came up many times. The library was prepared for alpha chains; this beta chain is a stray read, so its frequency means little. J is TRBJ2-7 and V is TRBV29-1, with 8 bases aligning to TRBD1. Germline CDR1 SQVTM, CDR2 ANQGSEA. The CDR3 is made up of 15 amino acids. J gave up 2 bases and V 6 bases, and 12 bases lay outside the gene matches. The CDR3 reads CSVKAGGQHTYEQYF. The DNA for the CDR3 is TGCAGCGTCAAGGCAGGGGGCCAGCATACCTACGAGCAGTACTTC.

About this clonotype: The library was built for alpha chains, so this beta chain is an off-target read and its size means little. The chain carries TRBV7-2 and TRBJ2-1, with 8 bases identical to TRBD1. CDR3 length: 15 residues. The V and J ends lost 3 bases and 3 bases, in that order; junction bases with no gene match: 4. Looked up from germline, CDR1 is SGHTA and CDR2 is FQGNSA. This chain's CDR3 is CASSLGGQGYNEQFF. The CDR3 DNA reads as TGTGCCAGCAGCTTGGGAGGACAGGGCTACAATGAGCAGTTCTTC.

This clonotype is labeled medium-sized. With the library built for alpha chains, this beta chain is off target and its frequency is not meaningful. The genes are TRBV7-9 and TRBJ1-5; no reliable D call. The V end was cut by 4 bases, the J end by 6 bases, with 13 bases between. Germline values: CDR1 SEHNR, CDR2 FQNEAQ (reference sequence). CDR3 length: 14 residues. CDR3 bases: TGTGCCAGCAGCTCCATAACTAGCGGTCAGCCCCAGCATTTT. It translates to CASSSITSGQPQHF.

This clonotype has ten or more counts. The library was built for alpha chains, so this beta chain is an off-target read and its size means little. The chain uses TRBV2 and TRBJ1-4; TRBD1 aligns across 7 bases. The V segment lost 6 bases and the J segment 5 bases; nucleotides outside the gene matches: 9. Germline CDR1 reads SNHLY; CDR2 reads FYNNEI. The CDR3 consists of 15 residues. The CDR3 loop reads CASREREQGNEKLFF. Written as DNA, the CDR3 is TGTGCCAGCAGGGAGCGGGAACAGGGGAATGAAAAACTGTTTTTT.